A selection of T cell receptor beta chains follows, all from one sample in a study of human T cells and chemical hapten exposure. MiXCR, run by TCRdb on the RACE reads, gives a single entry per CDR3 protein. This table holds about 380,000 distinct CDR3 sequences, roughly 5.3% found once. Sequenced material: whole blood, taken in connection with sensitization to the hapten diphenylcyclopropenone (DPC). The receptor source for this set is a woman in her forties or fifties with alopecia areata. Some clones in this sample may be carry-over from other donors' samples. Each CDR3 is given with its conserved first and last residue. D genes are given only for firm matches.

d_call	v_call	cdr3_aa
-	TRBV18	CASSPTLTEAFF
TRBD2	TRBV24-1	CATSATGGLYNEQFF
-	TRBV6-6	CASGGGGYTF
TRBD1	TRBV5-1	CASEKTGDSKTQYF
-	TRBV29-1	CSVGLVVVTDTQYF
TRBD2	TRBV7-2	CASSRGLAGDEQFF
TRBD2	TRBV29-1	CSVVAGGLYNEQFF
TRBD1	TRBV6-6	CASSYSTGAAREQYF
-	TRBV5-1	CASSAETRATEAFF
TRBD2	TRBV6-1	CASSEVLANNEQYF
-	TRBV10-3	CPRGERYEQYF
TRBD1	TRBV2	CASKGVQGARASSNQPQHF
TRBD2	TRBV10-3	CSIRNSGQRYNEQFF
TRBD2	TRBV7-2	CASSRTSGVYNEQFF